The clone carrying this T cell receptor (beta chain) was counted ten times or more. Its antigen is not identified. Each CDR3 protein is one row after TCRdb ran MiXCR on the 5' RACE reads. The sample holds some 120,000 distinct CDR3 sequences, roughly 13% seen once. These data are taken from a study of CD8 T cells in ankylosing spondylitis. Findings and limits, study-wide: The authors found the disease-linked clones to be CD8+ and relatively rare in peripheral blood.

Germline loops: CDR1 SGHKS, CDR2 YYEKEE (reference sequence). The CDR3 extends over 14 amino acids. The ends were cut back, 6 bases at V and 0 bases at J, with 9 bases in the middle. The receptor's source is a female donor with ankylosing spondylitis or in good health (not recorded which). The sequencing input was blood, either unsorted or a sorted T cell fraction (not recorded which). The chain recombines TRBV5-5 with TRBJ2-2; D call uncertain. The CDR3 region has the DNA TGTGCCAGCAACCCTAACACGAACACCGGGGAGCTGTTTTTT. Amino acid sequence: CASNPNTNTGELFF. Full variable domain (rest looked up from reference TRBV5-5 and TRBJ2-2): DAGVTQSPTHLIKTRGQQVTLRCSPISGHKSVSWYQQVLGQGPQFIFQYYEKEERGRGNFPDRFSARQFPNYSSELNVNALLLGDSALYLCASNPNTNTGELFFGEGSRLTVL.